What follows are 18 T cell receptor beta chains derived from one specimen sequenced in a study of shared clonotypes between healthy human individuals (dated by TCRdb to the early 2020s). The library relied on the immunoSEQ multiplex PCR assay. TCRdb carries this immuneACCESS record with in-frame sequences only. Its versions omit some clonotypes, under half of them owing to an unresolved V gene in the studies checked, with the rest unexplained. In this sample the table shows 450,000 to 600,000 clones, roughly 78% of which occur a single time. 9.5% to 15% of the sample is taken by the ten largest. Material for sequencing was PBMCs. Source of these receptors: a woman aged 40 to 49 in good health. Some clones in this sample may be carry-over from other donors' samples.

The chain links TRBV10-3 to TRBJ2-5, with 9 bases that match TRBD1. Judging by the DNA end, TRBJ2-7 fits better; the J call may be wrong. The CDR3 spans 14 residues. Germline V gene lookup returns CDR1 ENHRY and CDR2 SYGVKD. The CDR3 sequence: CATTPGTGTYEQYF. CDR3 sequence (DNA): TGTGCCACGACCCCCGGGACAGGGACCTACGAGCAGTACTTC.

In its sample, this clone was seen once. The chain has TRBV11-1 and TRBJ2-3; TRBD1 agrees at 10 bases. This CDR3 contains 15 residues. Germline CDR1 is SGHAT and CDR2 is FQDESV (reference sequence). V lost 6 bases, J lost 4 bases, and 7 bases stayed unmatched. CDR3 protein: CASRFGTGAADTQYF. The CDR3 DNA sequence: TGTGCCAGCAGGTTCGGGACAGGGGCGGCAGATACGCAGTATTTT. The full variable domain, rest sourced from reference TRBV11-1 and TRBJ2-3, is EAEVAQSPRYKITEKSQAVAFWCDPISGHATLYWYRQILGQGPELLVQFQDESVVDDSQLPKDRFSAERLKGVDSTLKIQPAELGDSAMYLCASRFGTGAADTQYFGPGTRLTVL.

The genes are TRBV30 and TRBJ1-3, with D unclear. This CDR3 region has 14 residues. CDR1 is GTSNPN, CDR2 SVGIG, per germline (reference sequence). The V end lost 4 bases, the J end lost 0 bases, and 10 bases lay between the germline ends. The CDR3 is CAWNVLASGNTIYF. CDR3 coding DNA: TGTGCCTGGAACGTTCTAGCCTCTGGAAACACCATATATTTT.

CDR3 residues: CSGSLGSDYNEQFF. In DNA, the CDR3 is TGCAGCGGCTCTCTGGGTAGCGACTACAATGAGCAGTTCTTC. The rearrangement uses TRBV29-1 and TRBJ2-1, with TRBD2 as a possible D gene (5 bases). The CDR3 covers 14 residues. Germline CDR1 reads SQVTM; CDR2 reads ANQGSEA. The V gene lost 7 bases and the J gene lost 3 bases, with 16 bases spanning the gap.

The chain combines TRBV4-1 with TRBJ2-1, with D tentatively TRBD1 or TRBD2 (6 bases each). CDR3 size: 16 residues. V was shortened by 1 base and J by 4 bases, with 14 bases between the two germline ends. Germline V CDR1 and CDR2: MGHRA, YSYEKL. CDR3 bases: TGCGCCAGCAGCCAAGTGTCGGAGGGGGGTTACAATGAGCAGTTCTTC. Translation gives CASSQVSEGGYNEQFF.

The chain is built from TRBV28 and TRBJ1-2; unclear D gene. V was pared by 4 bases and J by 8 bases, with 8 bases between. Germline CDR1 reads MDHEN; CDR2 reads SYDVKM. The CDR3 is 11 amino acids. CDR3 nucleotides: TGTGCCAGCAGTTCGGTAGGGGGCTACACCTTC. Its translation: CASSSVGGYTF.

This chain links TRBV5-1 with TRBJ2-3, with TRBD2 matching over 7 bases. Germline V lookup: CDR1 SGHRS, CDR2 YFSETQ. The CDR3 is made up of 16 amino acids. The J segment lost 3 bases and the V segment lost 0 bases, leaving 7 bases of the junction unmatched. The CDR3 region has the DNA TGCGCCAGCAGCTTGGATCCTAGCGGAGCTACAGATACGCAGTATTTT. Encoded protein: CASSLDPSGATDTQYF.

This clone was found a few times. The chain couples TRBV7-9 to TRBJ1-2; no reliable D call. In germline, CDR1 is SEHNR, CDR2 FQNEAQ (reference sequence). The CDR3 length is 13 residues. V was clipped by 2 bases and J by 2 bases, with 6 bases between them. This CDR3 is CASSLPPNYGYTF. The CDR3, as DNA: TGTGCCAGCAGCTTACCGCCGAACTATGGCTACACCTTC.

The chain carries TRBV6-6 and TRBJ1-3; TRBD1 matches at 7 bases. V gave up 5 bases and J gave up 6 bases; unmatched junction bases: 7. Germline V lookup: CDR1 MNHNY, CDR2 SVGAGI (reference sequence). There are 14 residues in the CDR3. This CDR3 is CASSPEGGQNTIYF. In nucleotides, the CDR3 is TGTGCCAGCAGTCCCGAAGGGGGCCAAAACACCATATATTTT.

The chain links TRBV27 to TRBJ2-3; no reliable D call. The CDR3 runs to 14 residues. V was shortened by 2 bases and J by 1 base, with 7 bases between the two germline ends. Germline CDR1 MNHEY, CDR2 SMNVEV (reference sequence). Here the CDR3 reads CASSLGYRTDTQYF. CDR3 nucleotide sequence: TGTGCCAGCAGTTTAGGCTATCGCACAGATACGCAGTATTTT.

The table lists this clone with a count of one. V usage is TRBV7-3 and J usage is TRBJ1-1; the D gene is possibly TRBD1 (5 bases). Between the trimmed V and J ends, which lost 1 base and 4 bases, there was a span of 7 bases. Germline CDR1 SGHTA, CDR2 FQGTGA. The CDR3 consists of 13 residues. CDR3 in amino acids: CASSLRGVTEAFF. CDR3 nucleotides: TGTGCCAGCAGCTTAAGAGGGGTCACTGAAGCTTTCTTT.

The rearrangement uses TRBV28 and TRBJ1-5, with 7 positions matching TRBD1. Germline CDR1 reads MDHEN; CDR2 reads SYDVKM. Trimming cost V 8 bases and J 0 bases; bases outside gene matches: 4. The CDR3 is 14 residues long. Here the CDR3 DNA reads TGTGCCAGCGGGACAGCTCCTAGCAATCAGCCCCAGCATTTT. Translating it yields CASGTAPSNQPQHF. Full variable domain (outside the CDR3, taken from reference TRBV28 and TRBJ1-5): DVKVTQSSRYLVKRTGEKVFLECVQDMDHENMFWYRQDPGLGLRLIYFSYDVKMKEKGDIPEGYSVSREKKERFSLILESASTNQTSMYLCASGTAPSNQPQHFGDGTRLSIL.

The rearrangement links TRBV5-1 to TRBJ2-4; 7 nucleotides line up with TRBD2. The germline CDR1 and CDR2 sequences are SGHRS and YFSETQ. The V and J ends lost 4 bases and 4 bases, in that order; junction bases with no gene match: 5. The CDR3 loop spans 14 amino acids. CDR3 protein: CASSHAAGKNIQYF. CDR3 coding DNA: TGCGCCAGCAGCCACGCAGCGGGAAAAAACATTCAGTACTTC.

This clone occurred a few times. The chain uses TRBV18 and TRBJ2-1; D is ambiguous. Germline loops: CDR1 KGHSH, CDR2 LQKENI. The CDR3 loop spans 14 amino acids. The ends were cut back, 4 bases at V and 8 bases at J, with 15 bases in the middle. The CDR3 DNA reads as TGTGCCAGCTCACACTGGACCAAAACCGATGAGCAGTTCTTC. Translated: CASSHWTKTDEQFF.

V usage is TRBV10-2 and J usage is TRBJ2-5; 10 bases fit TRBD2. The CDR3 is 19 residues long. Germline trimming cut 0 bases from V and 0 bases from J; bases unmatched to any gene: 10. The germline gives CDR1 WSHSY, CDR2 SAAADI. CDR3 protein: CASSESAVAGGGNQETQYF. CDR3 DNA: TGCGCCAGCAGTGAGTCTGCGGTAGCGGGAGGAGGAAACCAAGAGACCCAGTACTTC.

The chain couples TRBV7-9 to TRBJ1-5; no reliable D call. Germline-derived CDR1 and CDR2 are SEHNR and FQNEAQ (reference sequence). The CDR3 extends over 11 amino acids. The V end was cut by 2 bases, the J end by 14 bases, with 10 bases between. CDR3 coding DNA: TGTGCCAGCAGCTTACAAGTTCGCAAGCATTTT. Translating gives CASSLQVRKHF.

This clone showed up just once. V gene TRBV4-1 combines with J gene TRBJ2-3; the D is unclear. Trimming cost V 0 bases and J 8 bases, with 15 bases left between them. The CDR3 runs to 15 residues. The germline V gene encodes CDR1 MGHRA and CDR2 YSYEKL. CDR3 nucleotides: TGCGCCAGCAGCCAAGATGGCGTTGAAGGGCGTACGCAGTATTTT. Translated, it gives CASSQDGVEGRTQYF.

The CDR3 protein is CASSAGSLGTYNEQFF. DNA for the CDR3: TGTGCCAGCAGCGCGGGGTCCCTGGGGACCTACAATGAGCAGTTCTTC. V usage is TRBV2 and J usage is TRBJ2-1; the D gene is possibly TRBD2 (6 bases). V was shortened by 6 bases and J by 2 bases, with 17 bases between the two germline ends. Per germline, CDR1 SNHLY and CDR2 FYNNEI. CDR3 length: 16 residues. The complete variable domain, with remaining parts taken from reference TRBV2 and TRBJ2-1, reads EPEVTQTPSHQVTQMGQEVILRCVPISNHLYFYWYRQILGQKVEFLVSFYNNEISEKSEIFDDQFSVERPDGSNFTLKIRSTKLEDSAMYFCASSAGSLGTYNEQFFGPGTRLTVL.